These T cell receptor beta chains were read from a single sample in a study of T cells after yellow fever vaccination. TCRdb analysed the 5' RACE reads with MiXCR anew, one entry per CDR3 protein. Found here are roughly 300,000 distinct CDR3 sequences, roughly 8.4% of them singletons; the top ten hold 15% to 20%. Sequences were derived from PBMCs, sampled about 41 days after the first yellow fever vaccination. These receptor sequences come from a man aged 18 to 29 who received the YFV17D yellow fever vaccine. CDR3s include the opening cysteine and the closing phenylalanine or tryptophan.

j_call: TRBJ1-6
v_call: TRBV20-1
cdr3_length: 16
cdr3_aa: CSAHPSQGAVNSPLHF

j_call: TRBJ1-5
v_call: TRBV4-1
cdr3_length: 20
cdr3_aa: CASSQDMTGGGQDLAQPQHF

j_call: TRBJ2-1
v_call: TRBV20-1
cdr3_length: 14
cdr3_aa: CSASDRRGYNEQFF

j_call: TRBJ2-7
v_call: TRBV12-3/TRBV12-4
cdr3_length: 11
cdr3_aa: CASREAYEQYF

j_call: TRBJ1-4
v_call: TRBV30
cdr3_length: 13
cdr3_aa: CAWRATGSEKLFF

j_call: TRBJ2-3
v_call: TRBV5-1
cdr3_length: 14
cdr3_aa: CASAPLMGGDTQYF

j_call: TRBJ1-5
v_call: TRBV27
cdr3_length: 14
cdr3_aa: CASSLNRVDQPQHF

j_call: TRBJ2-5
v_call: TRBV6-1
cdr3_length: 15
cdr3_aa: CASSEGDRDGETQYF

j_call: TRBJ1-4
v_call: TRBV4-2
cdr3_length: 14
cdr3_aa: CASSQSQENEKLFF

j_call: TRBJ2-3
v_call: TRBV24-1
cdr3_length: 14
cdr3_aa: CATSDPGGTDTQYF

j_call: TRBJ2-2
v_call: TRBV7-3
cdr3_length: 17
cdr3_aa: CASSPGLAGGAIGELFF

j_call: TRBJ1-1
v_call: TRBV20-1
cdr3_length: 14
cdr3_aa: CSAPWPHRGREAFF

j_call: TRBJ1-5
v_call: TRBV27
cdr3_length: 13
cdr3_aa: CASAGASNQPQHF

j_call: TRBJ1-2
v_call: TRBV3-1
cdr3_length: 12
cdr3_aa: CASSRQADGYTF

j_call: TRBJ2-7
v_call: TRBV7-6
cdr3_length: 12
cdr3_aa: CASSLEDNEQYF

j_call: TRBJ1-5
v_call: TRBV27
cdr3_length: 14
cdr3_aa: CASRPGGGNQPQHF

j_call: TRBJ2-6
v_call: TRBV20-1
cdr3_length: 16
cdr3_aa: CCFRDRGLSGANVLTF

j_call: TRBJ2-2
v_call: TRBV12-3/TRBV12-4
cdr3_length: 15
cdr3_aa: CASRVGVMNTGELFF

j_call: TRBJ2-7
v_call: TRBV4-3
cdr3_length: 13
cdr3_aa: CAITSGGLYEQYF

j_call: TRBJ1-5
v_call: TRBV6-2/TRBV6-3
cdr3_length: 13
cdr3_aa: CASSYLPQEPQHF

j_call: TRBJ2-2
v_call: TRBV20-1
cdr3_length: 15
cdr3_aa: CSALVPGGGFGELFF

j_call: TRBJ2-5
v_call: TRBV19
cdr3_length: 15
cdr3_aa: CASSMSERYLETQYF

j_call: TRBJ2-1
v_call: TRBV5-1
cdr3_length: 12
cdr3_aa: CASSFSGNEQFF

j_call: TRBJ2-3
v_call: TRBV5-1
cdr3_length: 16
cdr3_aa: CASSLEGQGGIDTQYF

j_call: TRBJ1-1
v_call: TRBV5-6
cdr3_length: 17
cdr3_aa: CASSLALGYPINTEAFF

j_call: TRBJ2-1
v_call: TRBV29-1
cdr3_length: 13
cdr3_aa: CSVEVSGFNEQFF

j_call: TRBJ2-4
v_call: TRBV6-5
cdr3_length: 16
cdr3_aa: CASSYLPGRGRNIQYF

j_call: TRBJ2-1
v_call: TRBV7-6
cdr3_length: 15
cdr3_aa: CASSLEYRKYNEQFF

j_call: TRBJ1-1
v_call: TRBV4-1
cdr3_length: 14
cdr3_aa: CASSQADRGTEAFF

j_call: TRBJ2-5
v_call: TRBV5-1
cdr3_length: 16
cdr3_aa: CASSLRSSGGQETQYF

j_call: TRBJ2-1
v_call: TRBV19
cdr3_length: 11
cdr3_aa: CASSSGFEQFF

j_call: TRBJ2-5
v_call: TRBV14
cdr3_length: 12
cdr3_aa: CASSFGRLAQYF

j_call: TRBJ2-3
v_call: TRBV7-9
cdr3_length: 12
cdr3_aa: CASSPRLVTQYF

j_call: TRBJ1-1
v_call: TRBV7-8
cdr3_length: 13
cdr3_aa: CASRSGPDTEAFF

j_call: TRBJ2-7
v_call: TRBV20-1
cdr3_length: 10
cdr3_aa: CSAIRREQYF

j_call: TRBJ1-1
v_call: TRBV5-1
cdr3_length: 16
cdr3_aa: CASSLAIGGMNTEAFF

j_call: TRBJ2-7
v_call: TRBV20-1
cdr3_length: 13
cdr3_aa: CSARRQDLYEQYF

j_call: TRBJ1-5
v_call: TRBV19
cdr3_length: 16
cdr3_aa: CASSKTGGQSNQPQHF

j_call: TRBJ1-1
v_call: TRBV12-3/TRBV12-4
cdr3_length: 13
cdr3_aa: CASSNTGSTEAFF

j_call: TRBJ1-1
v_call: TRBV5-1
cdr3_length: 12
cdr3_aa: CASSLFGGRRFF